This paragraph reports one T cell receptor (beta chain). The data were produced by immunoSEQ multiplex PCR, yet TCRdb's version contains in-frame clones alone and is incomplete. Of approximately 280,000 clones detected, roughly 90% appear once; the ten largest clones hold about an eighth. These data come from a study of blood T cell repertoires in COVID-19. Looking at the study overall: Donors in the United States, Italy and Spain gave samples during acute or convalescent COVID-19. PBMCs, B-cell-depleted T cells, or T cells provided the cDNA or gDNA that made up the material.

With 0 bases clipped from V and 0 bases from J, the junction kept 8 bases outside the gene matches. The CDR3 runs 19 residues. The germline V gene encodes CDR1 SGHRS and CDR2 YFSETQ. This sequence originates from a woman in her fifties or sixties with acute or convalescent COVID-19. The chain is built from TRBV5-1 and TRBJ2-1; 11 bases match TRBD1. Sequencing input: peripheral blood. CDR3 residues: CASSLGTGGSASSYNEQFF. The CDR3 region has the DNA TGCGCCAGCAGCTTGGGGACAGGGGGCTCTGCGAGCTCCTACAATGAGCAGTTCTTC.